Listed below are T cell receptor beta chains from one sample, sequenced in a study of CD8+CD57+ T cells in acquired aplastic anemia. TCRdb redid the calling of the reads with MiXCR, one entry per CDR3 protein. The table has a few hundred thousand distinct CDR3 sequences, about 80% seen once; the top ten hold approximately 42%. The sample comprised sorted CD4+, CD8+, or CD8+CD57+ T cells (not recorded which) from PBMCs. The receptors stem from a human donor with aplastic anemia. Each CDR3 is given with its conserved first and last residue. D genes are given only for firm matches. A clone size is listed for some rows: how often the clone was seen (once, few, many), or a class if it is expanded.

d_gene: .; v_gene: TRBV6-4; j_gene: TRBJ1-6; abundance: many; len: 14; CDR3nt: TGTGCCAGCAGTGAGGTAGCGATGAATTCACCCCTCCACTTT; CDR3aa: CASSEVAMNSPLHF
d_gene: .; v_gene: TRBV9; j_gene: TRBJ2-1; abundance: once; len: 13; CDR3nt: TGTGCCAGCGGAGATGCGGGGAACATTGAGTACTTCTTC; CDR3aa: CASGDAGNIEYFF
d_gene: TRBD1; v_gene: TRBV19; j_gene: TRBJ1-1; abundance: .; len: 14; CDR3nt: TGTGCCAGTAGTACCCGGGACAGAGACACTGAAGCTTTCTTT; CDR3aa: CASSTRDRDTEAFF
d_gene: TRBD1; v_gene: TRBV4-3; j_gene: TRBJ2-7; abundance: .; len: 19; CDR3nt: TGCGCCAGCAGCCAAGAAGGGTTTGGACAGGGATTAAACTACTACGAGCAGTACTTC; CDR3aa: CASSQEGFGQGLNYYEQYF
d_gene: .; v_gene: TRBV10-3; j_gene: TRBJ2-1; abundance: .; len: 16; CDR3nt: TGTGCCATCAGTGAGTGGGGAGGAGACCATCATAATGAGAAATTGTTC; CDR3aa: CAISEWGGDHHNEKLF
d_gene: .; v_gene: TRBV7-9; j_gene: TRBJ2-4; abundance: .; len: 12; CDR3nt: TGTGCCAGCAGCGTAGCACCCGGGGTGCTGTATTTT; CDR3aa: CASSVAPGVLYF
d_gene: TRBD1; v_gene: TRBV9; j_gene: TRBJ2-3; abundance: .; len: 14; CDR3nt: TGTGCCAGCAGCGAAGCGGGGACAGGGGTGAACACTGATTTT; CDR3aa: CASSEAGTGVNTDF
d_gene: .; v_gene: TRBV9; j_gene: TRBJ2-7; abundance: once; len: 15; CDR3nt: TGTGCCAGCAGCGTTTCCCAGGGGACGCAGCATTTTCAGTACTTC; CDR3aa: CASSVSQGTQHFQYF
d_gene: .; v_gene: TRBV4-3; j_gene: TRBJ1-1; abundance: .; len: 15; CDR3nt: TGCGCTTTGCTCTTAGATCTGACAGGGAACACTGAAGCTTTCTTT; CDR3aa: CALLLDLTGNTEAFF
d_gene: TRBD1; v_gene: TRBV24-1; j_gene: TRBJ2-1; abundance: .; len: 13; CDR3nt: TGTGCCACCATTGCAGGGGGCACCCATGAGCAGTTCTTT; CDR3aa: CATIAGGTHEQFF
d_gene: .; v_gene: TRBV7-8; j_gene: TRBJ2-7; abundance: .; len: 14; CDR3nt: TGTGCCAGCAGGTTCACAGGAGATCCCGACAAGCAGTACTTC; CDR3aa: CASRFTGDPDKQYF
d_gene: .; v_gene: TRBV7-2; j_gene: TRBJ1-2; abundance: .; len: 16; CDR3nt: TGTGCCAGCAGCTTGGAGGGGGACGCGCTCGTATATTGTTACACCTTC; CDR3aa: CASSLEGDALVYCYTF
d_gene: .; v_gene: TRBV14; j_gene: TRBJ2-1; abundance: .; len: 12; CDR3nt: TGTGCCAGCAGCCAAGATCCAAGACCGCAGTTCTTC; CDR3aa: CASSQDPRPQFF
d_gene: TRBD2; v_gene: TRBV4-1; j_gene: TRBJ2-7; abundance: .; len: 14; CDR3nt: TGCGCCAGCGGCAAGAGTAGCGGGAGCTACGAGCAGTACTTC; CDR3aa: CASGKSSGSYEQYF
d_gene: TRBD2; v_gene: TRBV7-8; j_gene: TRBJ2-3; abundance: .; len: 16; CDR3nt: TGTGCCAGCAGCTTAGCGGGAGGGGCCGATACGCAGACTCAGTATTTT; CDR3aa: CASSLAGGADTQTQYF
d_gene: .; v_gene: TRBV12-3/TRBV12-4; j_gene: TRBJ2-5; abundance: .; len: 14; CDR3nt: TGTGCCAGCAGTGAGGGCTCCAGCCAAGAGACCCAGTACTTC; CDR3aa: CASSEGSSQETQYF
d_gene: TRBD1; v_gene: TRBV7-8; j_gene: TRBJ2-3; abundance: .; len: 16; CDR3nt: TGTGCCACCAGCCTCTTAGGGGGCCCATACAAAGATACGCAGTATTTT; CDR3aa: CATSLLGGPYKDTQYF
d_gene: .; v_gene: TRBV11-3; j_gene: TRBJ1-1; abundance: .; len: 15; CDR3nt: TGTGCCAGCAGCTTAGGGGGGCAAGGGAACACTGAAGCTTTCTTT; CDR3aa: CASSLGGQGNTEAFF
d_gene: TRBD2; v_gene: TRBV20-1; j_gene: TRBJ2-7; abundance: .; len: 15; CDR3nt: TGCAGCGCATGGACTAGCGGGAGTACTGCCTACGAGCAGTACTTC; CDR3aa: CSAWTSGSTAYEQYF
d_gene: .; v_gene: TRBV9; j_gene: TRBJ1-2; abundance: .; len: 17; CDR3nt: TGTGCCAGCAGCAGGGACGGGGGGGGTGGGGTCACCTATGGCTACACCTTC; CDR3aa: CASSRDGGGGVTYGYTF
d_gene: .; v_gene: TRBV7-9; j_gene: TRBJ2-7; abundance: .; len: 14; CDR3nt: TGTGCCAGCAGCGTACATCTGACAGGCTACGAGCAGTACTTC; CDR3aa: CASSVHLTGYEQYF
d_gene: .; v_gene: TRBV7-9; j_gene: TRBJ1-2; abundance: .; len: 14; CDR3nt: TGTGCCAGCACCATCCAGCGGGGGAATACTGAAGCTTCCTTC; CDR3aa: CASTIQRGNTEASF
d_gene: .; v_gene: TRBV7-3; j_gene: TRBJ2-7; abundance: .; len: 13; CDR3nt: TGTGCCAGCAGCTTCAAGGGGCCCTACGAGCAGTACTTC; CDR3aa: CASSFKGPYEQYF
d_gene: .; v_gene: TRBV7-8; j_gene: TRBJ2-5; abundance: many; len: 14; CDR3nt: TGTGCCAGCAGCTTAGCGGGAGAGCCCGATACGCAGTATTTC; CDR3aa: CASSLAGEPDTQYF
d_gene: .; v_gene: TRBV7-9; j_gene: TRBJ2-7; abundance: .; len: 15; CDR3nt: TGTGCCAGCAGCGCCGGGGGACAGAGCTCCTACGAGCAGTACTTC; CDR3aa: CASSAGGQSSYEQYF
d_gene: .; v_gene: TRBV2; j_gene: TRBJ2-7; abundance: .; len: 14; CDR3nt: TGTGCCAGCAGCTTGGAGGATGGTAACAATGAGCAGTACTTC; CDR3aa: CASSLEDGNNEQYF
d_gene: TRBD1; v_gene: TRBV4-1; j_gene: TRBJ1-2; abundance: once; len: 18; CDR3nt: TGCGCCACCAGTGAAGAAGACAGGGGTCGGAGAGCTAACTATGGCTACACCTTC; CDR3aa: CATSEEDRGRRANYGYTF
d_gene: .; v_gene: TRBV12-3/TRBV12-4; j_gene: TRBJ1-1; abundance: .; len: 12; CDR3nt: TGTGCCAGCAGTTTTACAAACCTGAAAGCTTTCTTT; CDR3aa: CASSFTNLKAFF
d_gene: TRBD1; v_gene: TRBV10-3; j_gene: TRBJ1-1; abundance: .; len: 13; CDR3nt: TGTGCCATCAAGGGGGCCTTTAACACTGAAGCTTTCTTT; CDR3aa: CAIKGAFNTEAFF
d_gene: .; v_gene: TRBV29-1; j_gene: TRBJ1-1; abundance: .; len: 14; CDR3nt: TGCAGCGTTGGGTCCAGGGCCGTGAACACTGAAGCTTTCTTT; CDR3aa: CSVGSRAVNTEAFF
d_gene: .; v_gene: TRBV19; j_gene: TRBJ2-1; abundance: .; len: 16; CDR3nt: .; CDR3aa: CVSSIAGGNYNEQFFF
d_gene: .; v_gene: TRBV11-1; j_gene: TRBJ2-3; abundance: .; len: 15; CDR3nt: TGTGCCAGCAGCTTAGGGGCTAGCTTCACAGATACGCAGTATTTT; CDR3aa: CASSLGASFTDTQYF
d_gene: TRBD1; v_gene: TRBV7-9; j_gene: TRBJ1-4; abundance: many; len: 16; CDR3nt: TGTGCCAGCAGCCGGGACAGGGGGCTGTTTAATGAAAAACTGTTTTTT; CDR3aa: CASSRDRGLFNEKLFF
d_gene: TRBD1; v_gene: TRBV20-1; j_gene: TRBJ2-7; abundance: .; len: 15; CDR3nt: TGCAGTGCTAGTGACTCCGGGACAGGGACCTACGAGCAGTACTTC; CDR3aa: CSASDSGTGTYEQYF
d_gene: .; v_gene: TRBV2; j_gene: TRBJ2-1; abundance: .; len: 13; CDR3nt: TGTGCCAGCAGTGGTGGGGCCATCCATGAGCAGTTCTTC; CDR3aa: CASSGGAIHEQFF
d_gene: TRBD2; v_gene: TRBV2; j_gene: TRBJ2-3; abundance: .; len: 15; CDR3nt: TGTGCCAGCGAAGGGACTAGCGGGAGTAGGAATACGCAGTATTTT; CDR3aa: CASEGTSGSRNTQYF
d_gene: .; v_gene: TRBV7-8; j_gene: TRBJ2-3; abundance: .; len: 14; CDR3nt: TGTGCCAGCAGCTTAGATGGGGCCGCGCAGTACGAGTATTTT; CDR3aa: CASSLDGAAQYEYF
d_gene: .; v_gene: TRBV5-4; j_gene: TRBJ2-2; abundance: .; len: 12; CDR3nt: TGTGCCAGCAGCTTGTTACCCCGGGAGCTGTTTTTT; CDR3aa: CASSLLPRELFF
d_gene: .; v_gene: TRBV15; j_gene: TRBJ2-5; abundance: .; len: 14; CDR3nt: TGTGCCACCAGCATGGGCTCCAGCCAAGATTCCCAGTACTTC; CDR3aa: CATSMGSSQDSQYF
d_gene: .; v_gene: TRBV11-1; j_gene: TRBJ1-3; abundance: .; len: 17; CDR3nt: TGTGCCACCCTGTCCAAGCCCAGCCATAAAGCAGGAAACACCATATATTTT; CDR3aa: CATLSKPSHKAGNTIYF
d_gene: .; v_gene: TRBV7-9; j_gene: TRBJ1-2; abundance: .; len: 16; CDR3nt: TGTGCCAGCAGCGCAGAGGCTGATTGTGGCTACACTTTCTACACCTTC; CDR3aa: CASSAEADCGYTFYTF
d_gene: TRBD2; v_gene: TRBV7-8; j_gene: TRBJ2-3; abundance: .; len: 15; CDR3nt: TGTGCCAGCAGCTTGGGGGAGGGCGGCACAGATACGCAGTATTTT; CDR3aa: CASSLGEGGTDTQYF